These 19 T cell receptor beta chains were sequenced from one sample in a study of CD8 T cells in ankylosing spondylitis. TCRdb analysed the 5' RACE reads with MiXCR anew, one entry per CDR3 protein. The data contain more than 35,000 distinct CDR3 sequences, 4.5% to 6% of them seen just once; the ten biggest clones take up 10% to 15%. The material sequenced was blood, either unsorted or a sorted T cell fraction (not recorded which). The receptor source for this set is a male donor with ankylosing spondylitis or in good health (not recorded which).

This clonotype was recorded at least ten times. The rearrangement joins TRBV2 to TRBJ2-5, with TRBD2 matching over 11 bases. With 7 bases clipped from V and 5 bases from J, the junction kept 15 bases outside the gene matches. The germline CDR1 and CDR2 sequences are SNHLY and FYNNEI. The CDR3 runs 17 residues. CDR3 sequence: CASNYRGLAEGEETQYF. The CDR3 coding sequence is TGTGCCAGCAACTATCGGGGACTAGCGGAAGGGGAGGAGACCCAGTACTTC.

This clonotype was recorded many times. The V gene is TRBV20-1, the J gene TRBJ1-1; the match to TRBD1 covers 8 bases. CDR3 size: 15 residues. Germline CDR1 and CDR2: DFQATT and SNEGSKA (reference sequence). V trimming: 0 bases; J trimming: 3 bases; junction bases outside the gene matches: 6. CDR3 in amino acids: CSARDLTGGHTEAFF. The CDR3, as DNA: TGCAGTGCTAGAGATCTCACAGGGGGTCACACTGAAGCTTTCTTT.

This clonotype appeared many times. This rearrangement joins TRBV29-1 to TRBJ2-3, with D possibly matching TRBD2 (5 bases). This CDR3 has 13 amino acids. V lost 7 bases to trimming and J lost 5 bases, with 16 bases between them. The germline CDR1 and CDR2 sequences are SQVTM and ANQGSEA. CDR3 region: CSGDLHRGDTQYF. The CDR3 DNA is TGCAGCGGGGATCTCCATCGGGGAGATACGCAGTATTTT.

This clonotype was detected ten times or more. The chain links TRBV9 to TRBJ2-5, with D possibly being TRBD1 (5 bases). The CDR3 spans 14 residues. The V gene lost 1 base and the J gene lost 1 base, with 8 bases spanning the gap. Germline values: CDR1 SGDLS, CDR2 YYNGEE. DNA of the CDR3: TGTGCCAGCAGCGTATCAGGGATCCAAGAGACCCAGTACTTC. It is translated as CASSVSGIQETQYF.

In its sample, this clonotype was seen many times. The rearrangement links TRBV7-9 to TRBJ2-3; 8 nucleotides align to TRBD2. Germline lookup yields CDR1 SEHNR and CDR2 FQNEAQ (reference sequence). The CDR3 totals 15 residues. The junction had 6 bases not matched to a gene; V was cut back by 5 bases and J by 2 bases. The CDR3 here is CASSGSGGYTDTQYF. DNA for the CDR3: TGTGCCAGCAGCGGAAGCGGGGGCTACACAGATACGCAGTATTTT.

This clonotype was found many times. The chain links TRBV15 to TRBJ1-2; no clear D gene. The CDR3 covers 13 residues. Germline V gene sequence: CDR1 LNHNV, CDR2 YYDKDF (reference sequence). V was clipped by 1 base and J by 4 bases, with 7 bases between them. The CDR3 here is CATSRAHSYGYTF. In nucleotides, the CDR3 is TGTGCCACCAGCAGAGCCCACAGCTATGGCTACACCTTC.

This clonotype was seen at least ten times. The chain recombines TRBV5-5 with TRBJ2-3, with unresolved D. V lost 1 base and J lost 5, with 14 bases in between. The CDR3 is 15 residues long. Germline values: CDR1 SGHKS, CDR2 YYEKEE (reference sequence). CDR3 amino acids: CASSLRSNPLDTQYF. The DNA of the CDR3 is TGTGCCAGCAGCTTGAGGTCCAACCCCTTAGATACGCAGTATTTT.

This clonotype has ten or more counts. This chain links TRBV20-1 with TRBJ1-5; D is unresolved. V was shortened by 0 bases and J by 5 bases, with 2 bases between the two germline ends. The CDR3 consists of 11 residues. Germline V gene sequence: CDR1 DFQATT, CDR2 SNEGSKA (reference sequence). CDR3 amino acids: CSARDHQPQHF. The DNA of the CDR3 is TGCAGTGCTAGAGATCATCAGCCCCAGCATTTT.

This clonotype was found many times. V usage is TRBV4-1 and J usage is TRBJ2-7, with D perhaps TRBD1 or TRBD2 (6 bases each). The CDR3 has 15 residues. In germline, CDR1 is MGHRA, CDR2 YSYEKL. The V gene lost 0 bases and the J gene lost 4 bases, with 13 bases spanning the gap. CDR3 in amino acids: CASSQDGGRFYEQYF. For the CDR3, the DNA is TGCGCCAGCAGCCAAGACGGGGGCCGGTTTTACGAGCAGTACTTC.

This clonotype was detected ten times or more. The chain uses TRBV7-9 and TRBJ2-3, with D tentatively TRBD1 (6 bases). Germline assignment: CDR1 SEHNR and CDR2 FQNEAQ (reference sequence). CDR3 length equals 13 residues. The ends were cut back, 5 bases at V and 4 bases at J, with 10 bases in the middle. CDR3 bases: TGTGCCAGCAGCGCCCCAGGGGCAGATACGCAGTATTTT. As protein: CASSAPGADTQYF. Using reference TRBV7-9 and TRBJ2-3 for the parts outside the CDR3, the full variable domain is DTGVSQNPRHKITKRGQNVTFRCDPISEHNRLYWYRQTLGQGPEFLTYFQNEAQLEKSRLLSDRFSAERPKGSFSTLEIQRTEQGDSAMYLCASSAPGADTQYFGPGTRLTVL.

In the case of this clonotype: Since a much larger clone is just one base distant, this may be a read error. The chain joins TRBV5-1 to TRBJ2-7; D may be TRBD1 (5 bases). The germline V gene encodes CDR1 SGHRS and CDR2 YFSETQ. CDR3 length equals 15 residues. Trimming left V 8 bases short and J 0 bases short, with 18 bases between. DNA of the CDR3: TGCGCCAGTTCTCGAGCAGGGTCCGACTCCTACGAGCAGTACTTC. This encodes CASSRAGSDSYEQYF.

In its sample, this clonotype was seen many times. CDR3 sequence (DNA): TGCGCCAGCAGCTTGGCCATAATAACCGGGACTAGCGGGAGCCCTGGGGCCAACGTCCTGACTTTC. This sequence encodes CASSLAIITGTSGSPGANVLTF. The chain has TRBV5-1 and TRBJ2-6; the match to TRBD2 covers 14 bases. The ends lost 0 bases at V and 2 bases at J; junction bases unmatched: 13. CDR1 and CDR2 from the germline V gene are SGHRS and YFSETQ. This CDR3 is 22 amino acids long.

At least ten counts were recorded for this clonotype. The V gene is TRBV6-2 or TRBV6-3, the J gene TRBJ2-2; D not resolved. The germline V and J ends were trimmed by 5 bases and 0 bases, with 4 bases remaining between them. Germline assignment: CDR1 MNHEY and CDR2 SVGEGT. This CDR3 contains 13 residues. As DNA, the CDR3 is TGTGCCAGCAGTAGACCGAACACCGGGGAGCTGTTTTTT. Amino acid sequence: CASSRPNTGELFF.

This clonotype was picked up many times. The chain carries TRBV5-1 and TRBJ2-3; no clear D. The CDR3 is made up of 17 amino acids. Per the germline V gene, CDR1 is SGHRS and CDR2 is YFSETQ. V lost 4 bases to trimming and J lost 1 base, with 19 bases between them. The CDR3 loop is CASSPDLKGFGTDTQYF. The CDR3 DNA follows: TGCGCCAGCAGCCCGGACCTTAAGGGATTTGGCACAGATACGCAGTATTTT.

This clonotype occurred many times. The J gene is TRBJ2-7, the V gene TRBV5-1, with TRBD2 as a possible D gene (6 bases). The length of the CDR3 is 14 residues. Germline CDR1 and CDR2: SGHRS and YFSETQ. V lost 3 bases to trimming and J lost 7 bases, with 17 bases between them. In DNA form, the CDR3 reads TGCGCCAGCAGCTATAACTGGGGGGTGGAAGAGCAGTACTTC. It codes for CASSYNWGVEEQYF.

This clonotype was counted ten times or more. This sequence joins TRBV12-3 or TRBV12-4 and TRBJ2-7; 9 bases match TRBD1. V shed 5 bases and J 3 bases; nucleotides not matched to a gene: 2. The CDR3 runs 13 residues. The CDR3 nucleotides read TGTGCCAGCAGTGGGGACAGGGACTACGAGCAGTACTTC. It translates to CASSGDRDYEQYF.

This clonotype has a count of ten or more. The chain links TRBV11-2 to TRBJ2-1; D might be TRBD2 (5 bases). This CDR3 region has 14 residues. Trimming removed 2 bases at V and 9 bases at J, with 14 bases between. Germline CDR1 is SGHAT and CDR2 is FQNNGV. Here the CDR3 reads CASSLFFQEAEQFF. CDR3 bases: TGTGCCAGCAGCTTATTTTTTCAGGAGGCTGAGCAGTTCTTC.

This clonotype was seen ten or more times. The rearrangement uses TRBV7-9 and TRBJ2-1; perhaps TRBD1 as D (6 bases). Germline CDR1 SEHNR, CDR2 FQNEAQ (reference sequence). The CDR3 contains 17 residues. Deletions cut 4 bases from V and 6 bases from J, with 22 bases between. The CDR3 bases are TGTGCCAGCAGCTCAGCCTCCGGGACAAACGGAGCCAATGAGCAGTTCTTC. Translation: CASSSASGTNGANEQFF.

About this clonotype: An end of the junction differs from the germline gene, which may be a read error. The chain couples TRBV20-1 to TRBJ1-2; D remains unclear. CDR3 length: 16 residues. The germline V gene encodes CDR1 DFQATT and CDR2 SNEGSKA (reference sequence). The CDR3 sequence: CSASMQALPSNCGYTF. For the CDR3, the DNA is TGCAGTGCTAGCATGCAGGCCCTCCCGTCGAACTGTGGCTACACCTTC.